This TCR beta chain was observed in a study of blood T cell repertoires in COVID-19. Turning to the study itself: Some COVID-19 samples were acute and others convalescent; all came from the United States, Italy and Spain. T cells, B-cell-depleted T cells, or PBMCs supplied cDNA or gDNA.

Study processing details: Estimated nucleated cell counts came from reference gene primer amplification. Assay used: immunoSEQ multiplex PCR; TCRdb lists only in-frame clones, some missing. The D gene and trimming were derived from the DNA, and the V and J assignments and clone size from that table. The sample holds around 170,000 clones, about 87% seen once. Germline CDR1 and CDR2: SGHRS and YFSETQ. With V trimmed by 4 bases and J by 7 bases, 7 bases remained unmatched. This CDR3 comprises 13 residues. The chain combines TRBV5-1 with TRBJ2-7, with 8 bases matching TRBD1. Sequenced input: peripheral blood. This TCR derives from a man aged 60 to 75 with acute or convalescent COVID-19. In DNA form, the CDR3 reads TGCGCCAGCAGCGTCCAGGGGGCTGGGGAGCAGTACTTC. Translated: CASSVQGAGEQYF.